The entry that follows covers one TCR beta chain sequence. What it recognizes is unknown. TCRdb's copy holds only in-frame clones and misses some; the assay was immunoSEQ multiplex PCR. This sample carries around 37,000 clones, roughly 73% of them seen once, and the ten largest clones take 25% to 35%. The CDR3 contains 14 residues. Germline-derived CDR1 and CDR2 are SGHAT and FQNNGV. The germline V and J ends were trimmed by 5 bases and 6 bases, with 13 bases remaining between them. Antigen-specific CD4+ T cells were first expanded with viral peptide pools by the ViraFEST assay and only then sequenced. Isolating CD4+ T cells followed ten to eleven days of culture. Documented for the person is a PCR-confirmed SARS-CoV-2 infection occurring between March and December 2020. Days 3 and 7 were when half the medium was replaced with IL-2 medium. These data are taken from a study of vaccination effects on CD4 cells after COVID-19. For the study at large: The two convalescent patients provided samples 16 days and one week before vaccination.

Study observations and caveats: New vaccine-induced clones dominated post-vaccine spike-reactive clones in convalescents. Marked clonal contraction was seen late after vaccination (in both infection- and vaccine-induced clones).

The sample was CD4+ T cells from PBMCs cultured with a peptide pool, taken before COVID-19 vaccination. This TCR was recovered from a human donor who had a prior SARS-CoV-2 infection. The rearrangement uses TRBV11-2 and TRBJ1-4, with D possibly TRBD1 on 6 matching bases. The CDR3 loop is CASSHGGGYEKLFF. CDR3 sequence (DNA): TGTGCCAGCAGCCACGGGGGCGGATATGAAAAACTGTTTTTT.